This is a list of T cell receptor beta chains from one sample in a study of identical twins. TCRdb itself ran the 5' RACE reads through MiXCR, one entry per CDR3 protein. The sample has about 210,000 distinct CDR3 sequences, around 10% seen once. The sequencing sample was made of memory (CD45RO+) T cells sorted from blood. The receptors shown here come from a woman aged 18 to 35 in good health. CDR3s include the opening cysteine and the closing phenylalanine or tryptophan. The D gene is left open where the match is weak. Where a row states a size, it is once, few, many or the class of an expanded clone; other rows omit it.

NA NA 15 TRBJ2-6 TRBV10-3 TGTGCCATCAGTGGCAGAGGCTCTGGGGCCAACGTCCTGACTTTC CAISGRGSGANVLTF
NA NA 15 TRBJ2-3 TRBV15 TGTGCCACCAGCAGAGATCTGGGGAGCACAGATACGCAGTATTTT CATSRDLGSTDTQYF
TRBD2 few 15 TRBJ2-2 TRBV7-8 TGTGCCAGCAGCTTAGCGCCTAGCGGCACCGGGGAGCTGTTTTTT CASSLAPSGTGELFF
TRBD1 NA 14 TRBJ2-7 TRBV2 TGTGCCAGCATTGGGGGGACAGGTGGAGCCGAGCAGTACTTC CASIGGTGGAEQYF
NA few 13 TRBJ1-2 TRBV18 TGTGCCAGCTCACCACCTGAGGGGTATGGCTACACCTTC CASSPPEGYGYTF
NA NA 15 TRBJ2-3 TRBV20-1 TGCAGTGCCCCCAAGGGCAGCCCACCCACAGATACGCAGTATTTT CSAPKGSPPTDTQYF
NA few 12 TRBJ2-2 TRBV29-1 TGCAGCGCTAGTGTGCGGTCCGGGGAGCTGTTTTTT CSASVRSGELFF
TRBD1 many 14 TRBJ1-2 TRBV5-1 TGCGCCAGCCGGCCCGGGACAGATTATTATGGCTACACCTTC CASRPGTDYYGYTF
TRBD2 NA 15 TRBJ2-3 TRBV20-1 TGCAGTGCTGAACCCGAAGCGGGATACACAGATACGCAGTATTTT CSAEPEAGYTDTQYF
NA few 15 TRBJ2-1 TRBV5-1 TGCGCCAGCAGCTTCGATACAAGCAACTACAATGAGCAGTTCTTC CASSFDTSNYNEQFF
NA NA 16 TRBJ1-2 TRBV11-2 TGTGCCAGCAGCTTAGCACAGACCACGACTTATTATGGCTACACCTTC CASSLAQTTTYYGYTF
NA NA 12 TRBJ2-7 TRBV20-1 TGCAGTGCGGAAGGGCTAGCTCGCGAGCAGTACTTC CSAEGLAREQYF
NA NA 12 TRBJ1-2 TRBV20-1 TGCAGTGCTAGTAGCAAAAACTATGGCTACACCTTC CSASSKNYGYTF
TRBD2 many 17 TRBJ2-7 TRBV6-5 TGTGCCAGCAGTTACTCGTCGGCTAGCGGGAGTCTGTACGAGCAGTACTTC CASSYSSASGSLYEQYF
NA many 16 TRBJ2-4 TRBV12-3/TRBV12-4 TGTGCCAGCAGCGACCAAAAAGTAGGGGTCCAAAACATTCAGTACTTC CASSDQKVGVQNIQYF
NA NA 15 TRBJ1-2 TRBV27 TGTGCCAGCAGTTTTAAGGGCGGAGCTAACTATGGCTACACCTTC CASSFKGGANYGYTF
TRBD1 NA 14 TRBJ2-1 TRBV7-2 TGTGCCAGCAGCAGAGTCCGGGACAGCAATGAGCAGTTCTTC CASSRVRDSNEQFF
TRBD1 many 14 TRBJ2-4 TRBV20-1 TGCAGTGCATCGGAAGGGACAGGGACAAACATTCAGTACTTC CSASEGTGTNIQYF
NA few 14 TRBJ2-5 TRBV5-5 TGTGCCAGCAGATCAAGCGGATCCTGGGAGACCCAGTACTTC CASRSSGSWETQYF
NA NA 15 TRBJ1-2 TRBV12-3/TRBV12-4 TGTGCCAGCAGTTTATGGGCAGCCGATCCATATGGCTACACCTTC CASSLWAADPYGYTF
NA NA 13 TRBJ2-7 TRBV6-1 TGTGCCAGCAAACCCCCAGGTTCCTACGAGCAGTACTTC CASKPPGSYEQYF
NA NA 13 TRBJ1-2 TRBV2 TGTGCCAGCAGCGTATATACAGGAGATGGCTACACCTTC CASSVYTGDGYTF
NA few 13 TRBJ2-3 TRBV9 TGTGCCAGCAGCAGATACAGGGAAGATACGCAGTATTTT CASSRYREDTQYF
NA many 14 TRBJ1-1 TRBV18 TGTGCCAGCTCACCAACTTTCGGGGGAACTGAAGCTTTCTTT CASSPTFGGTEAFF
NA few 14 TRBJ1-5 TRBV6-2/TRBV6-3 TGTGCCAGCACGTTAGGAGGGGACGTTCAGCCCCAGCATTTT CASTLGGDVQPQHF
NA many 10 TRBJ2-1 TRBV29-1 TGCAGCGTTGCTGTCATTGAGCAGTTCTTC CSVAVIEQFF
NA few 15 TRBJ2-5 TRBV7-9 TGTGCCAGCAGCTCCCCCATTTGGTACCAAGAGACCCAGTACTTC CASSSPIWYQETQYF
NA few 15 TRBJ2-7 TRBV9 TGTGCCAGCAGCGTAGTGTTAGGGGATGGAAACGAGCAGTACTTC CASSVVLGDGNEQYF
NA NA 14 TRBJ2-2 TRBV20-1 TGCAGTGCTAGAAACCCAGTCGCGGGTAGGGAGCTGTTTTTT CSARNPVAGRELFF
TRBD2 many 16 TRBJ2-5 TRBV5-1 TGCGCCAGCAGCTCAGAACTAGCGGGGTATATGAAGACCCAGTACTTC CASSSELAGYMKTQYF
TRBD2 few 15 TRBJ2-7 TRBV27 TGTGCCAGCAGCCGACTAGCGGGAGGGGCCTACGAGCAGTACTTC CASSRLAGGAYEQYF
NA NA 16 TRBJ1-1 TRBV6-5 TGTGCCAGCAGTTACTCCCCTAGGTTCGGGAACACTGAAGCTTTCTTT CASSYSPRFGNTEAFF
TRBD2 NA 14 TRBJ2-1 TRBV12-3/TRBV12-4 TGTGCCAGCAGAAGGACTAGCGGGCGGAATGAGCAGTTCTTC CASRRTSGRNEQFF
NA many 15 TRBJ1-1 TRBV7-2 TGTGCCAGCAGCTTAGATCCAGGGCGGGCTCGCAAAGCTTTCTTT CASSLDPGRARKAFF
TRBD1 many 15 TRBJ1-2 TRBV29-1 TGCAGCGTGCGACAGGGGAGTAATAGGAACTATGGCTACACCTTC CSVRQGSNRNYGYTF
NA NA 14 TRBJ1-2 TRBV20-1 TGCAGTGCTGGGTCAGGGACTCTGAACTATGGCTACACCTTC CSAGSGTLNYGYTF
NA few 14 TRBJ2-5 TRBV7-2 TGTGCCAGCAGCTTAAGGGCCAGGAGCGAGACCCAGTACTTC CASSLRARSETQYF